These 19 T cell receptor beta chains were sequenced from one sample in a study of early T cells in non-severe SARS-CoV-2 infection. One entry per CDR3 protein results from TCRdb running MiXCR on the 5' RACE reads. The sample yields more than 65,000 distinct CDR3 sequences, roughly 15% seen once. The sequenced sample was whole blood. The receptors originated from an adult who was a healthcare worker with PCR-confirmed SARS-CoV-2 infection or an uninfected control (not recorded which).

V and J are TRBV15 and TRBJ2-5; no reliable D call. The germline gives CDR1 LNHNV, CDR2 YYDKDF (reference sequence). This CDR3 contains 12 residues. Trimming left V 1 base short and J 4 bases short, with 4 bases between. CDR3 sequence reads: CATSRGPETQYF. CDR3 nucleotide sequence: TGTGCCACCAGCAGAGGCCCAGAGACCCAGTACTTC.

This rearrangement joins TRBV10-1 to TRBJ2-5; 9 nucleotides match TRBD1. The junction had 7 bases not matched to a gene; V was cut back by 2 bases and J by 3 bases. CDR3 length: 16 residues. In germline, CDR1 is WNHNN, CDR2 SYGVQD (reference sequence). The CDR3 sequence: CASSEPSGQGKETQYF. The CDR3 coding sequence is TGCGCCAGCAGTGAGCCTTCGGGACAGGGTAAAGAGACCCAGTACTTC.

The chain links TRBV6-6 to TRBJ2-5; D gene unclear. With 0 bases removed from V and 0 bases from J, the gap between germline ends came to 8 bases. CDR1 MNHNY and CDR2 SVGAGI come from the germline V gene (reference sequence). This CDR3 region has 15 residues. The CDR3 sequence: CASSYSTANQETQYF. DNA of the CDR3: TGTGCCAGCAGTTACTCGACGGCTAACCAAGAGACCCAGTACTTC.

This clonotype has just a few counts. The chain employs TRBV11-3 and TRBJ1-1; maybe TRBD1 (5 bases). Looked up from germline, CDR1 is SGHNT and CDR2 is YENEEA. CDR3 length equals 15 residues. Between the trimmed V and J ends, which lost 5 bases and 6 bases, there was a span of 19 bases. The CDR3 DNA is TGTGCCAGCAGCCCCGGGCGGGCCGGAGGGGCTGAAGCTTTCTTT. It is translated as CASSPGRAGGAEAFF.

This clonotype has a count of ten or more. This chain connects TRBV11-2 to TRBJ2-5; D tentatively reads TRBD1 or TRBD2 (6 bases each). The germline V gene has CDR1 SGHAT and CDR2 FQNNGV. This CDR3 is 16 amino acids long. Trimming removed 3 bases from V and 1 base from J, with 15 bases in between. The CDR3 bases are TGTGCCAGCAGCTTTCTTGGGGGGCCCTCCCAAGAGACCCAGTACTTC. Its protein product is CASSFLGGPSQETQYF.

This clonotype showed up many times. This chain connects TRBV29-1 to TRBJ1-5, with no clear D. Germline loops: CDR1 SQVTM, CDR2 ANQGSEA. V lost 4 bases and J 4 bases, leaving 8 bases between the germline ends. The CDR3 spans 12 residues. Here the CDR3 DNA reads TGCAGCGTTGGATCCGGTAATCAGCCCCAGCATTTT. Amino acid sequence: CSVGSGNQPQHF.

In this sample, this clonotype turned up many times. The chain recombines TRBV6-1 with TRBJ1-1; perhaps TRBD1 as D (6 bases). Germline lookup yields CDR1 MNHNS and CDR2 SASEGT. With 11 bases removed from V and 4 bases from J, the gap between germline ends came to 17 bases. This CDR3 region has 13 residues. CDR3 residues: CAGRGGLGTEAFF. Here the CDR3 DNA reads TGTGCCGGCCGGGGGGGGCTGGGCACTGAAGCTTTCTTT.

This clonotype was observed a handful of times. The chain combines TRBV7-8 with TRBJ2-5; 10 bases are shared with TRBD2. Trimming cost V 3 bases and J 2 bases; bases outside gene matches: 6. The CDR3 consists of 16 residues. Looked up from germline, CDR1 is SGHVS and CDR2 is FQNEAQ. CDR3 coding DNA: TGTGCCAGCAGCTTCCTGCAAGCGGGGGGGCAAGAGACCCAGTACTTC. Its protein is CASSFLQAGGQETQYF.

The rearrangement joins TRBV7-9 to TRBJ1-2; no clear D gene. V lost 5 bases to trimming and J lost 0 bases, with 10 bases between them. The CDR3 extends over 14 amino acids. Germline V gene sequence: CDR1 SEHNR, CDR2 FQNEAQ (reference sequence). CDR3: CASSPMGSNYGYTF. The CDR3 DNA is TGTGCCAGCAGCCCCATGGGGTCTAACTATGGCTACACCTTC.

The table lists this clonotype with a few counts. This chain joins TRBV3-1 and TRBJ1-6; 7 nucleotides align to TRBD1. Per the germline V gene, CDR1 is LGHDT and CDR2 is YNNKEL (reference sequence). Trimming at V came to 0 bases and at J to 8 bases, leaving 7 bases not matched to a gene. The CDR3 runs to 16 residues. CDR3 loop: CASSQDQGGPYSPLHF. The CDR3 region has the DNA TGTGCCAGCAGCCAAGATCAGGGGGGGCCGTATTCACCCCTCCACTTT.

This clonotype was seen ten or more times. The V call is TRBV11-1, the J call TRBJ1-1; D unclear. The CDR3 spans 13 residues. Germline CDR1 reads SGHAT; CDR2 reads FQDESV (reference sequence). V was trimmed by 3 bases and J by 4 bases, leaving 9 bases between them. The CDR3 loop reads CASSFAVFTEAFF. As DNA, the CDR3 is TGTGCCAGCAGCTTTGCGGTGTTCACTGAAGCTTTCTTT.

In its sample, this clonotype was seen many times. The V call is TRBV7-9, the J call TRBJ1-2; D is unclear. The length of the CDR3 is 13 residues. CDR1 and CDR2 (germline): SEHNR, FQNEAQ (reference sequence). Trimming removed 1 base from V and 2 bases from J, with 5 bases in between. The CDR3 region is CASSLDTNYGYTF. The CDR3 DNA is TGTGCCAGCAGCTTAGACACAAACTATGGCTACACCTTC.

This clonotype was counted between two and nine times. The rearrangement joins TRBV7-2 to TRBJ1-6; 8 nucleotides align to TRBD1. Germline trimming cut 5 bases from V and 9 bases from J; bases unmatched to any gene: 3. The CDR3 consists of 13 residues. CDR1 SGHTA and CDR2 FQGNSA come from the germline V gene. CDR3 in DNA: TGTGCCAGCAGCCCGGACAGGGTTTCACCCCTCCACTTT. The encoded protein is CASSPDRVSPLHF.

The chain employs TRBV29-1 and TRBJ1-6; D is undetermined. This CDR3 region has 13 residues. The V and J ends lost 1 base and 7 bases respectively, with 8 bases between them. The germline CDR1 and CDR2 sequences are SQVTM and ANQGSEA. CDR3 sequence (DNA): TGCAGCGTTGAAGGGGCGGGGAATTCACCCCTCCACTTT. This encodes CSVEGAGNSPLHF. The full variable domain, completed using reference TRBV29-1 and TRBJ1-6, is SAVISQKPSRDICQRGTSLTIQCQVDSQVTMMFWYRQQPGQSLTLIATANQGSEATYESGFVIDKFPISRPNLTFSTLTVSNMSPEDSSIYLCSVEGAGNSPLHFGNGTRLTVT.

This clonotype has only a few counts. The rearrangement joins TRBV7-8 to TRBJ2-2; D not certain. The CDR3 extends over 16 amino acids. Germline CDR1 and CDR2: SGHVS and FQNEAQ. Trimming cost V 0 bases and J 1 base, with 9 bases left between them. The CDR3 DNA follows: TGTGCCAGCAGCTTAGCGCAGGATTTGAACACCGGGGAGCTGTTTTTT. Residues: CASSLAQDLNTGELFF. Filled out from reference TRBV7-8 and TRBJ2-2, the complete variable domain reads GAGVSQSPRYKVAKRGQDVALRCDPISGHVSLFWYQQALGQGPEFLTYFQNEAQLDKSGLPSDRFFAERPEGSVSTLKIQRTQQEDSAVYLCASSLAQDLNTGELFFGEGSRLTVL.

This clonotype was detected only a few times. The chain links TRBV25-1 to TRBJ1-2; the match to TRBD1 covers 7 bases. With V trimmed by 6 bases and J by 8 bases, 12 bases remained unmatched. Germline-derived CDR1 and CDR2 are MGHDK and SYGVNS. This CDR3 is built from 14 residues. CDR3 DNA: TGTGCCAGCAGCCCGACAGGGCTCCTGGCGGGCTACACCTTC. It yields the protein CASSPTGLLAGYTF.

Comments on this clonotype: Compared with germline, one end of the junction differs, possibly owing to a read error. This chain uses TRBV7-9 with TRBJ1-4, with 7 bases identical to TRBD1. The CDR3 consists of 17 residues. Germline assignment: CDR1 SEHNR and CDR2 FQNEAQ (reference sequence). The CDR3 sequence: CTSRGDRERSTNEKLFF. The CDR3 DNA is TGTACCAGCAGAGGCGACAGGGAGCGCTCAACTAATGAAAAACTGTTTTTT.

There are many counts of this clonotype. The chain is built from TRBV7-2 and TRBJ2-7; 10 nucleotides align to TRBD1. The V gene's germline CDR1 is SGHTA and CDR2 FQGNSA. With 1 base clipped from V and 1 base from J, the junction kept 4 bases outside the gene matches. CDR3 length: 16 amino acids. The CDR3 reads CASSLVPGQGSYEQYF. CDR3 sequence (DNA): TGTGCCAGCAGCTTAGTTCCGGGACAGGGGTCCTACGAGCAGTACTTC. Full variable domain (outside the CDR3, taken from reference TRBV7-2 and TRBJ2-7): GAGVSQSPSNKVTEKGKDVELRCDPISGHTALYWYRQSLGQGLEFLIYFQGNSAPDKSGLPSDRFSAERTGGSVSTLTIQRTQQEDSAVYLCASSLVPGQGSYEQYFGPGTRLTVT.

This clonotype occurred a few times. This chain connects TRBV29-1 to TRBJ2-5, with 8 bases fitting TRBD2. After removal of 8 bases from V and 4 bases from J, the junction contained 6 bases not matched to a gene. The length of the CDR3 is 12 residues. Germline V gene data show CDR1 as SQVTM and CDR2 as ANQGSEA. CDR3 in amino acids: CSSGLGRETQYF. CDR3 DNA sequence: TGCAGCTCGGGACTAGGACGAGAGACCCAGTACTTC.